Following are 29 T cell receptor beta chains from one sample sequenced in a study of T cell responses to AZD1222 COVID-19 vaccine. Here immunoSEQ multiplex PCR was the method, and the copy in TCRdb shows in-frame clones only, minus some. The repertoire has 75,000 to 90,000 clones, roughly 88% of them found once; the top ten carry approximately 3.6%. The sample here was peripheral blood, taken 28 days after the second AZD1222 dose. The receptors derive from an adult who received the AZD1222 COVID-19 vaccine.

The gene calls are TRBV7-2 and TRBJ2-3; 9 bases fit TRBD2. The CDR3 has 15 residues. Germline V gives CDR1 SGHTA, CDR2 FQGNSA. J was trimmed by 2 bases and V by 3 bases; bases with no gene match: 3. The CDR3 coding sequence is TGTGCCAGCAGCTTTAGCGGGAGCCCCACAGATACGCAGTATTTT. This gives the protein CASSFSGSPTDTQYF.

This rearrangement joins TRBV7-9 to TRBJ2-3; 8 nucleotides align to TRBD2. V was pared by 4 bases and J by 1 base, with 4 bases of the junction left unmatched. The CDR3 is made up of 15 amino acids. Germline lookup yields CDR1 SEHNR and CDR2 FQNEAQ (reference sequence). The CDR3 DNA reads as TGTGCCAGCAGCTCCTCGGGGGGGCGCACAGATACGCAGTATTTT. This sequence encodes CASSSSGGRTDTQYF.

The chain employs TRBV10-1 and TRBJ2-7; D is uncertain. Trimming pared 0 bases from V and 7 bases from J, leaving 10 bases between. The CDR3 covers 13 residues. Germline lookup yields CDR1 WNHNN and CDR2 SYGVQD (reference sequence). The CDR3 reads CASSESAGKEQYF. CDR3 nucleotide sequence: TGCGCCAGCAGTGAGTCTGCAGGCAAGGAGCAGTACTTC.

V and J are TRBV28 and TRBJ1-5; D is unresolved. The V gene lost 8 bases and the J gene lost 1 base, with 9 bases spanning the gap. The CDR3 is 13 amino acids. Germline assignment: CDR1 MDHEN and CDR2 SYDVKM. DNA for the CDR3: TGTGCCAGCGTCATGGACAGCAATCAGCCCCAGCATTTT. Translating gives CASVMDSNQPQHF.

The gene calls are TRBV19 and TRBJ2-7; the D is unclear. Trimming took 6 bases from V and 2 from J, leaving 11 bases between them. Germline CDR1 reads LNHDA; CDR2 reads SQIVND (reference sequence). The CDR3 contains 13 residues. The chain's CDR3 is CASRTGPPYEQYF. CDR3 nucleotide sequence: TGTGCCAGTAGGACCGGGCCCCCCTACGAGCAGTACTTC.

This sequence joins TRBV24-1 and TRBJ1-4, with D uncertain. From germline, CDR1 is KGHDR and CDR2 SFDVKD. The CDR3 has 15 amino acids. V gave up 4 bases and J gave up 0 bases, with 8 bases separating them. The CDR3 loop reads CATSESASTNEKLFF. In DNA, the CDR3 is TGTGCCACCAGTGAATCAGCCTCAACTAATGAAAAACTGTTTTTT.

The rearrangement links TRBV6-2 or TRBV6-3 to TRBJ1-2, with 8 bases matching TRBD1. The germline CDR1 and CDR2 sequences are MNHEY and SVGEGT. The CDR3 is 14 amino acids. J was trimmed by 8 bases and V by 5 bases; bases with no gene match: 10. The CDR3 sequence is CASSDRGLVDGYTF. DNA for the CDR3: TGTGCCAGCAGTGACAGGGGTTTGGTGGACGGCTACACCTTC.

The chain carries TRBV10-3 and TRBJ2-4; 11 bases match TRBD2. CDR1 and CDR2 from the germline V gene are ENHRY and SYGVKD. Trimming at V came to 4 bases and at J to 7 bases, leaving 15 bases not matched to a gene. This CDR3 has 18 residues. CDR3 DNA sequence: TGTGCCATCAGTGCGGGAACTAGCGGGAGAGAGCGGGGGAACATTCAGTACTTC. As protein: CAISAGTSGRERGNIQYF.

V gene TRBV29-1 combines with J gene TRBJ2-5; D gene ambiguous. The CDR3 sequence is 10 residues long. V shed 2 bases and J shed 5 bases, with 3 bases lying between them. Germline V gene sequence: CDR1 SQVTM, CDR2 ANQGSEA. The CDR3 reads CSVELETQYF. CDR3 nucleotide sequence: TGCAGCGTTGAATTGGAGACCCAGTACTTC.

This clone was counted between two and nine times. The chain combines TRBV5-4 with TRBJ2-5; 7 bases align to TRBD2. The J segment lost 2 bases and the V segment lost 3 bases, leaving 4 bases of the junction unmatched. CDR1 SGHNT and CDR2 YYREEE come from the germline V gene (reference sequence). This CDR3 region has 14 residues. Written as DNA, the CDR3 is TGTGCCAGCAGCTCGACTAGCCTACAAGAGACCCAGTACTTC. Protein product: CASSSTSLQETQYF.

This sequence joins TRBV5-1 and TRBJ1-2; D might be TRBD1 (6 bases). V was clipped by 0 bases and J by 4 bases, with 22 bases between them. The CDR3 is 18 amino acids. Germline loops: CDR1 SGHRS, CDR2 YFSETQ. Here the CDR3 DNA reads TGCGCCAGCAGCTTGGATATTTTTGGGCAGGGACAATTCTATGGCTACACCTTC. This codes for CASSLDIFGQGQFYGYTF.

This clone was recorded only once. The genes are TRBV28 and TRBJ2-3; 9 positions agree with TRBD2. The germline CDR1 and CDR2 sequences are MDHEN and SYDVKM. CDR3 length: 19 residues. Losses at the gene ends were 6 bases for V and 1 base for J; bases not matched to a gene: 17. DNA of the CDR3: TGTGCCAGCAGCCAACTTAGGGCGGGGGGGCCCGTCGGCACAGATACGCAGTATTTT. It codes for CASSQLRAGGPVGTDTQYF.

The chain joins TRBV5-6 to TRBJ1-4; D is perhaps TRBD1 (6 bases). This CDR3 region has 14 residues. Trimming left V 6 bases short and J 6 bases short, with 15 bases between. The V gene's germline CDR1 is SGHDT and CDR2 YYEEEE. Here the CDR3 DNA reads TGTGCCAGCACCCGGCAGGGGCAGTATGAAAAACTGTTTTTT. Its protein is CASTRQGQYEKLFF.

The chain employs TRBV19 and TRBJ1-1, with D unresolved. V was trimmed by 3 bases and J by 2 bases, leaving 10 bases between them. The germline V gene encodes CDR1 LNHDA and CDR2 SQIVND (reference sequence). The CDR3 is 14 residues long. CDR3 nucleotide sequence: TGTGCCAGTAGTATTAGGCTGGGAAACACTGAAGCTTTCTTT. This encodes CASSIRLGNTEAFF.

The chain has TRBV28 and TRBJ1-2, with 10 bases aligning to TRBD1. With 5 bases clipped from V and 8 bases from J, the junction kept 5 bases outside the gene matches. The CDR3 loop spans 13 amino acids. From germline, CDR1 is MDHEN and CDR2 SYDVKM. The CDR3 nucleotides are TGTGCCAGCAGTCGGACAGGGGGTAACGGCTACACCTTC. Translated: CASSRTGGNGYTF.

The chain uses TRBV7-9 and TRBJ2-7, with D perhaps matching TRBD1 (6 bases). Germline CDR1 reads SEHNR; CDR2 reads FQNEAQ (reference sequence). Trimming pared 5 bases from V and 6 bases from J, leaving 8 bases between. CDR3 length: 11 residues. The CDR3 DNA sequence: TGTGCCAGCAGCCGAGGGGGCGAGCAGTACTTC. Translated: CASSRGGEQYF.

The J gene is TRBJ1-2, the V gene TRBV7-8, with D uncertain. Per germline, CDR1 SGHVS and CDR2 FQNEAQ. The V and J ends lost 5 bases and 8 bases respectively, with 12 bases between them. The length of the CDR3 is 12 residues. The DNA for the CDR3 is TGTGCCAGCAGCCTGGGGAGGGTCGGCTACACCTTC. Protein: CASSLGRVGYTF.

The chain employs TRBV5-5 and TRBJ1-5; D ambiguous. CDR1 and CDR2 from the germline V gene are SGHKS and YYEKEE (reference sequence). This CDR3 has 13 residues. V lost 0 bases, J lost 4 bases, and 5 bases lay in between. CDR3 DNA: TGTGCCAGCAGCTTGGTCGTAAATCAGCCCCAGCATTTT. Its translation is CASSLVVNQPQHF.

The chain employs TRBV7-3 and TRBJ1-1, with D uncertain. V was cut by 2 bases and J by 0 bases, with 7 bases left in between. The CDR3 contains 14 residues. Germline CDR1 reads SGHTA; CDR2 reads FQGTGA. The CDR3 sequence is CASSLLGLNTEAFF. The CDR3 nucleotides are TGTGCCAGCAGCTTACTAGGACTGAACACTGAAGCTTTCTTT.

V gene TRBV19 combines with J gene TRBJ1-2; tentative D call: TRBD1 (5 bases). The CDR3 is 13 amino acids. The V and J ends lost 9 bases and 6 bases respectively, with 17 bases between them. Per the germline V gene, CDR1 is LNHDA and CDR2 is SQIVND (reference sequence). CDR3 bases: TGTGCCAGCCGTACTCTGGGGGTGGATGGCTACACCTTC. It yields the protein CASRTLGVDGYTF.

Comments on this clone: This specimen includes other DNA sequences encoding the same CDR3. The J gene is TRBJ2-1, the V gene TRBV7-3; TRBD1 is a possible D gene (5 bases). Deletions cut 3 bases from V and 6 bases from J, with 9 bases between. Germline V CDR1 and CDR2: SGHTA, FQGTGA. The CDR3 has 13 residues. CDR3 nucleotides: TGTGCCAGCAGCTTGCAGGGTGGCAATGAGCAGTTCTTC. Protein sequence: CASSLQGGNEQFF.

CDR3: CASSLDAGGYNEQFF. The CDR3, as DNA: TGTGCCAGCAGCCTAGACGCTGGCGGTTACAATGAGCAGTTCTTC. The chain links TRBV4-2 to TRBJ2-1, with D hard to call. Germline-derived CDR1 and CDR2 are LGHNA and YNFKEQ. The CDR3 is 15 amino acids. Trimming took off 4 bases at V and 4 bases at J, with 14 bases between the two ends.

The V and J genes are TRBV27 and TRBJ2-3; tentative D call: TRBD1 (5 bases). CDR1 is MNHEY, CDR2 SMNVEV, per germline (reference sequence). The V end lost 0 bases, the J end lost 3 bases, and 13 bases lay between the germline ends. The CDR3 consists of 16 residues. CDR3 coding DNA: TGTGCCAGCAGTTTATCGTCCCAGGGTGAAACAGATACGCAGTATTTT. Its protein product is CASSLSSQGETDTQYF.

The chain uses TRBV27 and TRBJ2-2; TRBD1 agrees at 7 bases. The germline V gene has CDR1 MNHEY and CDR2 SMNVEV (reference sequence). The V and J ends lost 3 bases and 3 bases, in that order; junction bases with no gene match: 4. This CDR3 region has 15 residues. DNA for the CDR3: TGTGCCAGCAGTTTGACAGGGTTGGACACCGGGGAGCTGTTTTTT. This codes for CASSLTGLDTGELFF.

The genes are TRBV18 and TRBJ1-2, with 9 bases that match TRBD1. The junction had 1 base not matched to a gene; V was cut back by 5 bases and J by 6 bases. Germline lookup yields CDR1 KGHSH and CDR2 LQKENI. This CDR3 is 12 amino acids long. The CDR3 bases are TGTGCCAGCTCAGGGACAGGGAATGGCTACACCTTC. Protein sequence: CASSGTGNGYTF.

The chain links TRBV7-9 to TRBJ2-5; D ambiguous. CDR1 is SEHNR, CDR2 FQNEAQ, per germline (reference sequence). This CDR3 contains 12 residues. The germline V and J ends were trimmed by 7 bases and 5 bases, with 11 bases remaining between them. The CDR3 loop is CASKAREETQYF. Here the CDR3 DNA reads TGTGCCAGCAAGGCACGAGAGGAGACCCAGTACTTC.

This clone occurred once. The rearrangement links TRBV18 to TRBJ1-6, with 7 bases that match TRBD1. Losses at the gene ends were 1 base for V and 7 bases for J; bases not matched to a gene: 4. The CDR3 has 15 amino acids. CDR1 KGHSH and CDR2 LQKENI come from the germline V gene. The CDR3 sequence: CASSPLQGENSPLHF. The CDR3 region has the DNA TGTGCCAGCTCACCACTGCAGGGGGAGAATTCACCCCTCCACTTT. Full variable domain (rest looked up from reference TRBV18 and TRBJ1-6): NAGVMQNPRHLVRRRGQEARLRCSPMKGHSHVYWYRQLPEEGLKFMVYLQKENIIDESGMPKERFSAEFPKEGPSILRIQQVVRGDSAAYFCASSPLQGENSPLHFGNGTRLTVT.

The genes are TRBV5-5 and TRBJ1-3; a weak D match, TRBD1 (6 bases). Between the trimmed V and J ends, which lost 2 bases and 4 bases, there was a span of 13 bases. The germline V gene has CDR1 SGHKS and CDR2 YYEKEE (reference sequence). This CDR3 region has 15 residues. The CDR3 is CASSFLLGAGNTIYF. CDR3 sequence (DNA): TGTGCCAGCAGCTTCTTGCTGGGGGCAGGAAACACCATATATTTT. The full variable domain, its missing parts supplied by reference TRBV5-5 and TRBJ1-3, is DAGVTQSPTHLIKTRGQQVTLRCSPISGHKSVSWYQQVLGQGPQFIFQYYEKEERGRGNFPDRFSARQFPNYSSELNVNALLLGDSALYLCASSFLLGAGNTIYFGEGSWLTVV.

The CDR3 DNA sequence: TGTGCCAGCTCACCAGGTATTATGAACACTGAAGCTTTCTTT. It codes for CASSPGIMNTEAFF. The V call is TRBV18, the J call TRBJ1-1, with D hard to call. The CDR3 is 14 residues long. The germline CDR1 and CDR2 sequences are KGHSH and LQKENI. Trimming left V 2 bases short and J 0 bases short, with 7 bases between.